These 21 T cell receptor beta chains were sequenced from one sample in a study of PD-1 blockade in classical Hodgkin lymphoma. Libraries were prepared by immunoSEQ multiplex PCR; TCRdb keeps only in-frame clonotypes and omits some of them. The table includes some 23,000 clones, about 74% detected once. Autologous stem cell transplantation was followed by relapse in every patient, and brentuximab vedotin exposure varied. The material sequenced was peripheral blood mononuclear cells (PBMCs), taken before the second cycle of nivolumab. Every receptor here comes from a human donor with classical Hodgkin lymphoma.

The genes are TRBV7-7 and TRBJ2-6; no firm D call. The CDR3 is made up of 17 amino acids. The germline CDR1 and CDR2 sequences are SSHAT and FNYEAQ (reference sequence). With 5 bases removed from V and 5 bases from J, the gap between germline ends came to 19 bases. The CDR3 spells CASSRVMPQSRANVLTF. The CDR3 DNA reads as TGTGCCAGCAGCCGCGTGATGCCACAAAGTCGGGCCAACGTCCTGACTTTC.

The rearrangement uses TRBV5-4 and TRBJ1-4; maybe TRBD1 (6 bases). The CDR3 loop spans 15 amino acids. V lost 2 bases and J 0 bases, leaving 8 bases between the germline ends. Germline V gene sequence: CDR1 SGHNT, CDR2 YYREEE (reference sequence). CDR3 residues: CASSFRQATNEKLFF. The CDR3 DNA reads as TGTGCCAGCAGCTTTCGACAGGCAACTAATGAAAAACTGTTTTTT.

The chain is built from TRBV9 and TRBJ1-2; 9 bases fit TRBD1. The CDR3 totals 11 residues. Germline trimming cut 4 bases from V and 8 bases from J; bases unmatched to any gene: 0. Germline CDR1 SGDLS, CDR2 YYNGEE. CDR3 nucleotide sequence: TGTGCCAGCAGCACAGGGGGCGGCTACACCTTC. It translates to CASSTGGGYTF.

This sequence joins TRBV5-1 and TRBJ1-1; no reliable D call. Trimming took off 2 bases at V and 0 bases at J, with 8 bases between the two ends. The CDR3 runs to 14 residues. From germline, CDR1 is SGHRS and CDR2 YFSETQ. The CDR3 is CASSLPGMNTEAFF. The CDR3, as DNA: TGCGCCAGCAGCTTACCAGGTATGAACACTGAAGCTTTCTTT. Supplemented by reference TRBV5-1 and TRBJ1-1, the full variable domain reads KAGVTQTPRYLIKTRGQQVTLSCSPISGHRSVSWYQQTPGQGLQFLFEYFSETQRNKGNFPGRFSGRQFSNSRSEMNVSTLELGDSALYLCASSLPGMNTEAFFGQGTRLTVV.

This CDR3 reads CASSSGTGNQPQHF. The DNA of the CDR3 is TGCGCCAGCAGCTCAGGGACAGGCAATCAGCCCCAGCATTTT. V gene TRBV5-1 combines with J gene TRBJ1-5; 7 bases map to TRBD1. The CDR3 is 14 amino acids. J gave up 2 bases and V 3 bases, and 2 bases lay outside the gene matches. CDR1 is SGHRS, CDR2 YFSETQ, per germline.

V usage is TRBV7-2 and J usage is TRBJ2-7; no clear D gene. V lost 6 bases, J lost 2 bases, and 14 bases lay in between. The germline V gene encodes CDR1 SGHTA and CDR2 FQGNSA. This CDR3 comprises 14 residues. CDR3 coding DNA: TGTGCCAGCAGTTCGGACCCGGGCCCCTACGAGCAGTACTTC. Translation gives CASSSDPGPYEQYF.

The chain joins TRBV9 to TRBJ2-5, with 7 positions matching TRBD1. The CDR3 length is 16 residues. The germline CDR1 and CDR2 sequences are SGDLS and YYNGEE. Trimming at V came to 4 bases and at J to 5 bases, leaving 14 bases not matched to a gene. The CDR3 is CASSPWTGQFGETQYF. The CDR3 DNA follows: TGTGCCAGCAGCCCCTGGACAGGTCAATTCGGGGAGACCCAGTACTTC.

In nucleotides, the CDR3 is TGTGCCAGCAGTTTCCTTAAGCCGGGACGCGACTACACCTTC. It specifies CASSFLKPGRDYTF. The V and J genes are TRBV28 and TRBJ1-2; TRBD1 is a possible D gene (5 bases). CDR3 length: 14 residues. Between the trimmed V and J ends, which lost 3 bases and 10 bases, there was a span of 18 bases. Germline lookup yields CDR1 MDHEN and CDR2 SYDVKM.

CDR3 coding DNA: TGCGCCAGCAGCTGGGAACAAGAGACCCAGTACTTC. Translated, it gives CASSWEQETQYF. The J gene is TRBJ2-5, the V gene TRBV5-1; D is unclear. The CDR3 has 12 residues. The germline gives CDR1 SGHRS, CDR2 YFSETQ. V was shortened by 3 bases and J by 2 bases, with 5 bases between the two germline ends.

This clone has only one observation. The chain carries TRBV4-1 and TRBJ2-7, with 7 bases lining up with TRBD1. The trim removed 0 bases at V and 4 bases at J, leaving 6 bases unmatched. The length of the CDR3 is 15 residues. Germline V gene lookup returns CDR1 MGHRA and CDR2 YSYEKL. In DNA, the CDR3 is TGCGCCAGCAGCCAAGAACCGGGACAGCGATACGAGCAGTACTTC. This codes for CASSQEPGQRYEQYF.

CDR3 region: CAGAGGIQETQYF. The CDR3 bases are TGTGCGGGGGCAGGGGGCATCCAAGAGACCCAGTACTTC. This chain uses TRBV7-2 with TRBJ2-5; TRBD1 agrees at 8 bases. CDR3 length equals 13 residues. The germline V gene encodes CDR1 SGHTA and CDR2 FQGNSA.

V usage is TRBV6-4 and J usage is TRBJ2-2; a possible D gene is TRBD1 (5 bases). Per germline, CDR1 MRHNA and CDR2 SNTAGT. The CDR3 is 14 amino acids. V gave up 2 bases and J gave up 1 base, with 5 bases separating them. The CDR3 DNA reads TGTGCCAGCAGTGACGACAGGAACACCGGGGAGCTGTTTTTT. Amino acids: CASSDDRNTGELFF.

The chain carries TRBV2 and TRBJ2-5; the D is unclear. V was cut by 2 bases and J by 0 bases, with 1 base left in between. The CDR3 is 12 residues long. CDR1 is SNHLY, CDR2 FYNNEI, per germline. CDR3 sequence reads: CASSENQETQYF. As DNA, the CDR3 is TGTGCCAGCAGTGAAAACCAAGAGACCCAGTACTTC.

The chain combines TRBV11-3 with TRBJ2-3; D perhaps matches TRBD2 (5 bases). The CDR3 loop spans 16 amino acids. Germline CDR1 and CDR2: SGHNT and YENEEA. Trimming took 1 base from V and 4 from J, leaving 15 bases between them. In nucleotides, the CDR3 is TGTGCCAGCAGCTTAGTACCGCGGGTAACATCAGATACGCAGTATTTT. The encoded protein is CASSLVPRVTSDTQYF.

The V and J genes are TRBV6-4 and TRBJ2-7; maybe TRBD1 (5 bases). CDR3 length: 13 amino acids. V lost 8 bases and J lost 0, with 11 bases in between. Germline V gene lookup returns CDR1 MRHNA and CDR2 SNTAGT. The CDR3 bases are TGTGCCAGCTACACGGACATCTCCTACGAGCAGTACTTC. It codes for CASYTDISYEQYF.

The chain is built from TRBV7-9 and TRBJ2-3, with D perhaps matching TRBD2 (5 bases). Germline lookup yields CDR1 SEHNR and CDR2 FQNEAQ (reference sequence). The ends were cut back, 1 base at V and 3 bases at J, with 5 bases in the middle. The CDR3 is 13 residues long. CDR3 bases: TGTGCCAGCAGCTTAGGGACTACAGATACGCAGTATTTT. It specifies CASSLGTTDTQYF.

CDR3 sequence (DNA): TGTGCCACCTATGAAGGACTGTATAGCAATCAGCCCCAGCATTTT. This gives the protein CATYEGLYSNQPQHF. V and J are TRBV28 and TRBJ1-5; no firm D call. Trimming took off 10 bases at V and 0 bases at J, with 16 bases between the two ends. Germline CDR1 reads MDHEN; CDR2 reads SYDVKM. The CDR3 contains 15 residues.

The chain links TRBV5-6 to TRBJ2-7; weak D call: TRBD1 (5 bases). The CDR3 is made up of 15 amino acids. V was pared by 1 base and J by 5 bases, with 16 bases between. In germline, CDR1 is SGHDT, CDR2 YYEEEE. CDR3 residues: CASSLLEPEGDEQYF. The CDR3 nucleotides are TGTGCCAGCAGCTTGCTGGAGCCCGAAGGGGACGAGCAGTACTTC. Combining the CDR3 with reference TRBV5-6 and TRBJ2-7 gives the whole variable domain DAGVTQSPTHLIKTRGQQVTLRCSPKSGHDTVSWYQQALGQGPQFIFQYYEEEERQRGNFPDRFSGHQFPNYSSELNVNALLLGDSALYLCASSLLEPEGDEQYFGPGTRLTVT.

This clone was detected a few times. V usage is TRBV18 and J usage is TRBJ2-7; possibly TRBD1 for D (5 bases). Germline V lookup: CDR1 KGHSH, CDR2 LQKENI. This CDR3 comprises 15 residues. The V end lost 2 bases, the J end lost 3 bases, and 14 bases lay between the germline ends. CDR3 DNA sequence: TGTGCCAGCTCACCATTGGGCCAGGGTGGCTACGAGCAGTACTTC. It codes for CASSPLGQGGYEQYF. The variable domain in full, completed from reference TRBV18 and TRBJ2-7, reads NAGVMQNPRHLVRRRGQEARLRCSPMKGHSHVYWYRQLPEEGLKFMVYLQKENIIDESGMPKERFSAEFPKEGPSILRIQQVVRGDSAAYFCASSPLGQGGYEQYFGPGTRLTVT.

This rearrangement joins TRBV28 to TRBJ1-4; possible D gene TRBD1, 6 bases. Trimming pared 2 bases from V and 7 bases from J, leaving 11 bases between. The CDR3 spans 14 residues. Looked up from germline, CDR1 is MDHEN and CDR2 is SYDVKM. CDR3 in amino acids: CASSLVQGGEKLFF. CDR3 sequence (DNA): TGTGCCAGCAGTTTAGTACAGGGCGGTGAAAAACTGTTTTTT.

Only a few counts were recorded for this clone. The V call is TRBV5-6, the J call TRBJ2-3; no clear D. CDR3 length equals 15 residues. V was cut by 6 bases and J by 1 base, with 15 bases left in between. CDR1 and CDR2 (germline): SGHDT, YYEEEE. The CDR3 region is CASTLVTLGTDTQYF. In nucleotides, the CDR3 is TGTGCCAGCACCCTAGTCACGTTGGGCACAGATACGCAGTATTTT.